This T cell receptor (beta chain) derives from a study of blood T cell repertoires in COVID-19. V was clipped by 0 bases and J by 0 bases, with 12 bases between them. The length of the CDR3 is 16 residues. Germline assignment: CDR1 LGHNA and CDR2 YNFKEQ. TCRdb's table, derived via immunoSEQ multiplex PCR, lists solely in-frame clones and lacks some. Of around 150,000 clones listed, around 81% are singletons. This TCR was sampled from a woman aged 50 to 60 with acute or convalescent COVID-19. This chain links TRBV4-2 with TRBJ2-7, with D unclear. Material: peripheral blood. The CDR3 DNA sequence: TGTGCCAGCAGCCAAGAGAATAGCCGGATCTCCTACGAGCAGTACTTC. Its translation: CASSQENSRISYEQYF.